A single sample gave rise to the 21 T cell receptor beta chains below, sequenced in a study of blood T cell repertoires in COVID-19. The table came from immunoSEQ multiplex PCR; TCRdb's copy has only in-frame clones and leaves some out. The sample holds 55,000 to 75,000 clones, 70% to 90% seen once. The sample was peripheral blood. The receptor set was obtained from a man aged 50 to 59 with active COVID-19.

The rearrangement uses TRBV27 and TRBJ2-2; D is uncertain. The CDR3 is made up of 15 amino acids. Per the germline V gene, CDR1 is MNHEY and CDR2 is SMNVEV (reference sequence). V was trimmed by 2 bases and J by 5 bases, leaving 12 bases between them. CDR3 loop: CASSLDNPGTGELFF. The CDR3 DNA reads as TGTGCCAGCAGTTTAGACAATCCCGGTACCGGGGAGCTGTTTTTT.

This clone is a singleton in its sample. CDR3 loop: CASSLMRQETQYF. The CDR3 nucleotides are TGTGCCAGCAGCTTAATGCGGCAAGAGACCCAGTACTTC. This chain joins TRBV7-2 and TRBJ2-5; no definite D call. The V gene's germline CDR1 is SGHTA and CDR2 FQGNSA. V lost 2 bases to trimming and J lost 2 bases, with 6 bases between them. The CDR3 length is 13 residues.

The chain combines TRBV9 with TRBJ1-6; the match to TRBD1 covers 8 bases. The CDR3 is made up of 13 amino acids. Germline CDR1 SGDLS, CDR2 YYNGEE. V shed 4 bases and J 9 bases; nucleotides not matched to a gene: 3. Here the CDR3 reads CASSQDRASPLHF. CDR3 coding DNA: TGTGCCAGCAGCCAGGACAGGGCTTCACCCCTCCACTTT.

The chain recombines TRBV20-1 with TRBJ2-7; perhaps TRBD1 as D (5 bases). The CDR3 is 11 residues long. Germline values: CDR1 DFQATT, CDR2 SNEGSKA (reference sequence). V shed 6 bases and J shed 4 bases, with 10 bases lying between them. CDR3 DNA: TGCAGTGCCCAGACAGCGTACGAGCAGTACTTC. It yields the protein CSAQTAYEQYF.

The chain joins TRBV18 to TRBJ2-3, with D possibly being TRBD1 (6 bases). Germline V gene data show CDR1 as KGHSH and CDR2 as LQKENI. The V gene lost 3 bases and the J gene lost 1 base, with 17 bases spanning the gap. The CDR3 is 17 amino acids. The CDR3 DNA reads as TGTGCCAGCTCACCCGCAAACAGGGTCACGGGCACAGATACGCAGTATTTT. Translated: CASSPANRVTGTDTQYF.

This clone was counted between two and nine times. CDR3 sequence: CASSRDSPSGNTIYF. The CDR3 DNA sequence: TGTGCCAGCAGCCGGGACAGCCCCTCTGGAAACACCATATATTTT. The rearrangement uses TRBV4-2 and TRBJ1-3; 7 nucleotides line up with TRBD1. The length of the CDR3 is 15 residues. Trimming cost V 4 bases and J 0 bases; bases outside gene matches: 3. CDR1 and CDR2 from the germline V gene are LGHNA and YNFKEQ.

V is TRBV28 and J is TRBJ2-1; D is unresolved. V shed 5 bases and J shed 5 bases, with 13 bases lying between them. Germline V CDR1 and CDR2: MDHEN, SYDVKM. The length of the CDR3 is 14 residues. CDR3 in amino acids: CASSPSLADNEQFF. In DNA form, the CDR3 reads TGTGCCAGCAGTCCGTCTTTGGCGGACAATGAGCAGTTCTTC.

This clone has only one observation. CDR3 amino acids: CASSVRGEPGQGFSGYTF. CDR3 bases: TGTGCCAGCAGCGTGCGCGGGGAACCGGGACAGGGGTTTTCTGGCTACACCTTC. This chain connects TRBV9 to TRBJ1-2; TRBD1 matches 10 bases. The CDR3 spans 18 residues. CDR1 is SGDLS and CDR2 is YYNGEE in the germline V gene. The J segment lost 7 bases and the V segment lost 2 bases, leaving 17 bases of the junction unmatched. Variable domain in full (rest from reference TRBV9 and TRBJ1-2): DSGVTQTPKHLITATGQRVTLRCSPRSGDLSVYWYQQSLDQGLQFLIQYYNGEERAKGNILERFSAQQFPDLHSELNLSSLELGDSALYFCASSVRGEPGQGFSGYTFGSGTRLTVV.

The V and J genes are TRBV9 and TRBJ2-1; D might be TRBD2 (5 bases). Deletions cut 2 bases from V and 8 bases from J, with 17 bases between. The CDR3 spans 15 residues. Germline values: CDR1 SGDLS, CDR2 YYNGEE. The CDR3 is CASSVPPGADDEQFF. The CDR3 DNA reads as TGTGCCAGCAGCGTGCCCCCCGGAGCGGACGATGAGCAGTTCTTC.

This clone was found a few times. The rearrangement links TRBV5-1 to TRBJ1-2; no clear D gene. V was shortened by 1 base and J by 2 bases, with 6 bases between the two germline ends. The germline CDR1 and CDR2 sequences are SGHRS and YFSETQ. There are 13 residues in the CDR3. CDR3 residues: CASSLQENYGYTF. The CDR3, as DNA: TGCGCCAGCAGCTTGCAGGAAAACTATGGCTACACCTTC.

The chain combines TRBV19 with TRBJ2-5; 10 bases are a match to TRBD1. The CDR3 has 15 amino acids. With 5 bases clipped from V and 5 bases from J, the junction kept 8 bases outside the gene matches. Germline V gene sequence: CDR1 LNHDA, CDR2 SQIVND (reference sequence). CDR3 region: CASSALRDRGETQYF. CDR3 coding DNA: TGTGCCAGTAGTGCCCTCCGGGACAGGGGTGAGACCCAGTACTTC.

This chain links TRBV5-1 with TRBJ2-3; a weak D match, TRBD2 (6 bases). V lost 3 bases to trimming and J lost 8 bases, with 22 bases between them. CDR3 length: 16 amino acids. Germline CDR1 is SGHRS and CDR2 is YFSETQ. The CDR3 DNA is TGCGCCAGCAGCTCTCGGTTTAGCGGTCCACAGGTTACGCAGTATTTT. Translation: CASSSRFSGPQVTQYF.

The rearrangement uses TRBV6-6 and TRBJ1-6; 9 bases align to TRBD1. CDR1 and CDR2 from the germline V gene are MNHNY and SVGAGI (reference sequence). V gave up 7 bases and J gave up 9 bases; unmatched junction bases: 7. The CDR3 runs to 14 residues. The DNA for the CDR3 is TGTGCCAGCACCCGGACAGGGGCTGGTTCACCCCTCCACTTT. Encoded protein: CASTRTGAGSPLHF.

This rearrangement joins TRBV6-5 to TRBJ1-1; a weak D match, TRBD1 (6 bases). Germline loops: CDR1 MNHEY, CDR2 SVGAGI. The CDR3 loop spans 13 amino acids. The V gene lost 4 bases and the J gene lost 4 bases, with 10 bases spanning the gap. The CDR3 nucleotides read TGTGCCAGCAGTTCTGGGACATTCACTGAAGCTTTCTTT. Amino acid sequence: CASSSGTFTEAFF.

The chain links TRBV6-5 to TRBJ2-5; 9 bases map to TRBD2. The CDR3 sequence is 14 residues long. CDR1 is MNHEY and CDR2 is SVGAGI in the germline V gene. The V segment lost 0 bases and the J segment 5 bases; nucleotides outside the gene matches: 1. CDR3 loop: CASSYSSGGETQYF. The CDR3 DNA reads TGTGCCAGCAGTTACTCTAGCGGGGGTGAGACCCAGTACTTC.

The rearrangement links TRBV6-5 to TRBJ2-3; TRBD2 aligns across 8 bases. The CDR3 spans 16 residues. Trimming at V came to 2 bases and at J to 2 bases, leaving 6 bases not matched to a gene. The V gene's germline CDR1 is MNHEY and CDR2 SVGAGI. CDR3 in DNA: TGTGCCAGCAGTTACCGGCGGGGGGCTTTCACAGATACGCAGTATTTT. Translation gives CASSYRRGAFTDTQYF.

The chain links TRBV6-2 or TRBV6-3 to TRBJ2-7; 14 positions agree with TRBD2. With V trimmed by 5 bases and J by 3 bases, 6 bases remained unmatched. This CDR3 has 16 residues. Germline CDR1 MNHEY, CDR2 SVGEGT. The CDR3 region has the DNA TGTGCCAGCAGTCCGGGGACTAGCGGGAGATTCTACGAGCAGTACTTC. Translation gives CASSPGTSGRFYEQYF.

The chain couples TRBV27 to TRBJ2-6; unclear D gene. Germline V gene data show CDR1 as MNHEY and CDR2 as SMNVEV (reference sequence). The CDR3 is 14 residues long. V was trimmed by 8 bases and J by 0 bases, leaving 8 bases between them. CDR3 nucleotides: TGTGCCAGCCGTCTTTACTCTGGGGCCAACGTCCTGACTTTC. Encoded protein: CASRLYSGANVLTF.

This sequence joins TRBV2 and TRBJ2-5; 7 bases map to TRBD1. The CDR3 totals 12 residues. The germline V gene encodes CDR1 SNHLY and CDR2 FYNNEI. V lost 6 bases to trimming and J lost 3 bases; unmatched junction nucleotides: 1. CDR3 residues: CASSGTEETQYF. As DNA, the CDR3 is TGTGCCAGCAGCGGGACAGAAGAGACCCAGTACTTC.

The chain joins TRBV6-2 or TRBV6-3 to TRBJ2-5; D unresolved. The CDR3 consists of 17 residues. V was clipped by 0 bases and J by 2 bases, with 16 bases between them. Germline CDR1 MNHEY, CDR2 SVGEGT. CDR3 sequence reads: CASSYSRFKRGQETQYF. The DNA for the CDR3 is TGTGCCAGCAGTTACTCCCGTTTCAAGCGTGGGCAAGAGACCCAGTACTTC.

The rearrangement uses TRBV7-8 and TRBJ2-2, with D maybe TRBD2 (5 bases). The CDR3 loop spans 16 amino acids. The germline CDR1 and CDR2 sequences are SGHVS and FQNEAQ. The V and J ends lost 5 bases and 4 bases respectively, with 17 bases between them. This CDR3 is CASSPEEAGTTGELFF. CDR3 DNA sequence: TGTGCCAGCAGCCCCGAGGAGGCAGGAACCACCGGGGAGCTGTTTTTT.